Below are 29 T cell receptor beta chains sequenced from a single sample in a study of blood T cell repertoires in COVID-19. TCRdb's table, derived via immunoSEQ multiplex PCR, lists solely in-frame clones and lacks some. The sample consists of 300,000 to 350,000 clones, 90% of them appearing once. Source material: PBMCs or T cells enriched from blood (not recorded which). These receptors were obtained from a woman aged 18-29 years with acute COVID-19.

The J gene is TRBJ2-7, the V gene TRBV12-5; 10 bases are shared with TRBD1. This CDR3 has 17 amino acids. Losses at the gene ends were 1 base for V and 2 bases for J; bases not matched to a gene: 8. In germline, CDR1 is LGHNT, CDR2 FRNRAP. The CDR3 DNA reads as TGTGCTAGTGGTTTGGGATTCGGGACAGGGGCTCCCTACGAGCAGTACTTC. It translates to CASGLGFGTGAPYEQYF.

The chain links TRBV6-1 to TRBJ2-5; TRBD1 matches at 8 bases. CDR1 is MNHNS and CDR2 is SASEGT in the germline V gene. The CDR3 contains 17 residues. With 1 base clipped from V and 2 bases from J, the junction kept 9 bases outside the gene matches. CDR3 sequence (DNA): TGTGCCAGCAGTGAAGTCCTACAGGGGGAGTTTCAAGAGACCCAGTACTTC. This translates into CASSEVLQGEFQETQYF.

This clone has more than one count but fewer than ten. This chain joins TRBV7-9 and TRBJ2-6, with 14 positions matching TRBD2. Germline V gene data show CDR1 as SEHNR and CDR2 as FQNEAQ (reference sequence). This CDR3 contains 19 residues. V dropped 6 bases and J dropped 2; count of bases not matched to a gene: 9. This chain's CDR3 is CASRPGLAGGVAGANVLTF. The CDR3 nucleotides read TGTGCCAGCAGACCCGGACTAGCGGGAGGAGTAGCTGGGGCCAACGTCCTGACTTTC.

This chain uses TRBV9 with TRBJ1-2, with D possibly being TRBD1 (6 bases). The germline V gene has CDR1 SGDLS and CDR2 YYNGEE. V lost 2 bases and J 5 bases, leaving 19 bases between the germline ends. This CDR3 is built from 16 residues. Here the CDR3 reads CASSVFLQGRRYGYTF. CDR3 DNA: TGTGCCAGCAGCGTGTTTTTGCAGGGGCGCAGGTATGGCTACACCTTC. The full variable domain, in which reference TRBV9 and TRBJ1-2 provide the parts outside the CDR3, is DSGVTQTPKHLITATGQRVTLRCSPRSGDLSVYWYQQSLDQGLQFLIQYYNGEERAKGNILERFSAQQFPDLHSELNLSSLELGDSALYFCASSVFLQGRRYGYTFGSGTRLTVV.

The rearrangement uses TRBV5-1 and TRBJ2-2; no reliable D call. V was shortened by 4 bases and J by 8 bases, with 9 bases between the two germline ends. The germline CDR1 and CDR2 sequences are SGHRS and YFSETQ. The CDR3 is 12 amino acids. The CDR3 region has the DNA TGCGCCAGCAGCCAGTCAACGGGGGAGCTGTTTTTT. Its protein product is CASSQSTGELFF.

The chain links TRBV6-5 to TRBJ1-1; D is unclear. The CDR3 spans 14 residues. CDR1 and CDR2 (germline): MNHEY, SVGAGI. V dropped 0 bases and J dropped 10 bases, with 15 bases sitting between them. CDR3 residues: CASSYSTRGYRAFF. CDR3 DNA sequence: TGTGCCAGCAGTTACTCGACCCGAGGGTACCGAGCTTTCTTT.

A single count supports this clone. J is TRBJ2-5 and V is TRBV30; 7 nucleotides agree with TRBD1. Germline V gives CDR1 GTSNPN, CDR2 SVGIG (reference sequence). The CDR3 extends over 14 amino acids. V lost 0 bases and J lost 3; bases outside the gene matches: 4. CDR3 in DNA: TGTGCCTGGAGTGTAGGGGGCGTGAAAGAGACCCAGTACTTC. Translation: CAWSVGGVKETQYF.

V usage is TRBV9 and J usage is TRBJ1-2; D remains unclear. Trimming pared 4 bases from V and 4 bases from J, leaving 8 bases between. The CDR3 runs 12 residues. Looked up from germline, CDR1 is SGDLS and CDR2 is YYNGEE. This CDR3 is CASSHGVYGYTF. The DNA of the CDR3 is TGTGCCAGCAGCCATGGAGTCTATGGCTACACCTTC.

This clone has just one count. This chain connects TRBV4-2 to TRBJ1-1, with TRBD1 as a possible D gene (5 bases). Germline CDR1 is LGHNA and CDR2 is YNFKEQ. V was trimmed by 7 bases and J by 7 bases, leaving 28 bases between them. CDR3 length: 17 residues. The CDR3 region has the DNA TGTGCCAGCAATATCGCGTCGGGGGAACTCGTGGTTGGTGAAGCTTTCTTT. Translation: CASNIASGELVVGEAFF.

There are a few counts of this clone. This chain connects TRBV19 to TRBJ2-7, with 8 bases that match TRBD2. CDR1 is LNHDA and CDR2 is SQIVND in the germline V gene (reference sequence). The CDR3 consists of 15 residues. V trimming: 4 bases; J trimming: 0 bases; junction bases outside the gene matches: 5. The CDR3 protein is CASSTVAGSSYEQYF. CDR3 nucleotide sequence: TGTGCCAGTAGTACAGTAGCGGGATCCTCCTACGAGCAGTACTTC.

V gene TRBV27 combines with J gene TRBJ2-3; D possibly corresponds to TRBD2 (6 bases). The CDR3 extends over 14 amino acids. V gave up 2 bases and J gave up 2 bases, with 8 bases separating them. Germline values: CDR1 MNHEY, CDR2 SMNVEV (reference sequence). This chain's CDR3 is CASSLGRDTDTQYF. In DNA form, the CDR3 reads TGTGCCAGCAGTTTAGGGCGGGACACAGATACGCAGTATTTT.

This clone appeared a few times. The V and J genes are TRBV5-1 and TRBJ1-1; 8 nucleotides agree with TRBD1. The CDR3 is 15 residues long. Germline-derived CDR1 and CDR2 are SGHRS and YFSETQ. Germline trimming cut 4 bases from V and 1 base from J; bases unmatched to any gene: 6. The CDR3 is CASSRGQGGNTEAFF. Written as DNA, the CDR3 is TGCGCCAGCAGCCGAGGACAGGGAGGGAACACTGAAGCTTTCTTT.

The chain recombines TRBV6-2 or TRBV6-3 with TRBJ2-1, with D possibly TRBD2 on 6 matching bases. Per the germline V gene, CDR1 is MNHEY and CDR2 is SVGEGT. The V end was cut by 2 bases, the J end by 4 bases, with 12 bases between. This CDR3 is 15 amino acids long. CDR3 in amino acids: CASSYTTREYNEQFF. CDR3 nucleotides: TGTGCCAGCAGTTACACCACCCGGGAGTACAATGAGCAGTTCTTC.

This chain joins TRBV7-3 and TRBJ1-1; 7 nucleotides line up with TRBD1. Germline-derived CDR1 and CDR2 are SGHTA and FQGTGA. The CDR3 sequence is 15 residues long. With 4 bases clipped from V and 10 bases from J, the junction kept 15 bases outside the gene matches. The chain's CDR3 is CASSSSTRDRGGAFF. The CDR3, as DNA: TGTGCCAGCAGCTCCTCAACCCGGGACAGAGGGGGAGCTTTCTTT.

V and J are TRBV5-7 and TRBJ2-1; 13 positions agree with TRBD2. TRBV5-7 is an ORF; its function is uncertain. The CDR3 runs 17 residues. The J segment lost 3 bases and the V segment lost 4 bases, leaving 7 bases of the junction unmatched. CDR3 sequence: CASSPGLAGAFYNEQFF. DNA of the CDR3: TGTGCCAGCAGCCCAGGACTAGCGGGAGCGTTCTACAATGAGCAGTTCTTC.

The chain combines TRBV19 with TRBJ2-7, with 7 bases aligning to TRBD1. CDR3 length: 14 residues. Germline CDR1 LNHDA, CDR2 SQIVND (reference sequence). The trim removed 7 bases at V and 3 bases at J, leaving 9 bases unmatched. CDR3 sequence: CASTTTGRSYEQYF. The CDR3 nucleotides read TGTGCCAGTACCACGACAGGGAGAAGCTACGAGCAGTACTTC.

The chain recombines TRBV9 with TRBJ2-3, with 9 positions matching TRBD1. In germline, CDR1 is SGDLS, CDR2 YYNGEE. Germline trimming cut 3 bases from V and 0 bases from J; bases unmatched to any gene: 2. The CDR3 covers 15 residues. In DNA, the CDR3 is TGTGCCAGCAGCGGTGGGACAGGGAGCACAGATACGCAGTATTTT. The encoded protein is CASSGGTGSTDTQYF.

This rearrangement joins TRBV11-2 to TRBJ2-7; 7 bases fit TRBD1. V dropped 3 bases and J dropped 9; count of bases not matched to a gene: 5. There are 12 residues in the CDR3. The germline V gene encodes CDR1 SGHAT and CDR2 FQNNGV. The CDR3 DNA follows: TGTGCCAGCAGCTTCCAGGGGGACGGGCAGTACTTC. Encoded protein: CASSFQGDGQYF.

The V call is TRBV27, the J call TRBJ2-5, with 10 positions matching TRBD1. The CDR3 covers 15 residues. V shed 4 bases and J 4 bases; nucleotides not matched to a gene: 6. CDR1 and CDR2 from the germline V gene are MNHEY and SMNVEV (reference sequence). The DNA of the CDR3 is TGTGCCAGCAGTTCGCCGGGACAGGGGACAGAGACCCAGTACTTC. Protein: CASSSPGQGTETQYF.

This rearrangement joins TRBV29-1 to TRBJ1-5, with a weak D call TRBD1 (6 bases). The germline V gene has CDR1 SQVTM and CDR2 ANQGSEA. The V end was cut by 6 bases, the J end by 4 bases, with 10 bases between. The CDR3 runs to 12 residues. The CDR3 nucleotides read TGCAGCGTACAGGGTAGAAATCAGCCCCAGCATTTT. The encoded protein is CSVQGRNQPQHF.

The chain couples TRBV12-3 or TRBV12-4 to TRBJ2-2, with no clear D. There are 13 residues in the CDR3. V dropped 3 bases and J dropped 1 base, with 3 bases sitting between them. This CDR3 reads CASSFGNTGELFF. The CDR3 bases are TGTGCCAGCAGTTTCGGGAACACCGGGGAGCTGTTTTTT.

This chain links TRBV10-1 with TRBJ1-5; 7 nucleotides line up with TRBD1. The CDR3 covers 13 residues. Trimming took 4 bases from V and 5 from J; bases not matched to a gene: 2. CDR1 is WNHNN and CDR2 is SYGVQD in the germline V gene (reference sequence). Here the CDR3 reads CASSGQGDQPQHF. Here the CDR3 DNA reads TGCGCCAGCAGTGGACAGGGTGATCAGCCCCAGCATTTT.

This chain links TRBV6-5 with TRBJ2-7, with 7 bases fitting TRBD2. Unmatched junction bases numbered 5, after V lost 6 bases and J lost 0 bases. CDR3 length: 14 amino acids. Germline CDR1 MNHEY, CDR2 SVGAGI. The CDR3 loop reads CASRLGGSSYEQYF. CDR3 bases: TGTGCCAGCAGGCTGGGAGGGAGCTCCTACGAGCAGTACTTC.

This chain connects TRBV6-5 to TRBJ2-3, with TRBD2 as a possible D gene (6 bases). V lost 10 bases to trimming and J lost 1 base, with 15 bases between them. CDR3 size: 14 residues. Per the germline V gene, CDR1 is MNHEY and CDR2 is SVGAGI. In DNA form, the CDR3 reads TGTGCCACCGAGGAGGGGACTGGCACAGATACGCAGTATTTT. Translated: CATEEGTGTDTQYF.

The rearrangement joins TRBV27 to TRBJ2-5; D unclear. Trimming took off 0 bases at V and 3 bases at J, with 8 bases between the two ends. Per germline, CDR1 MNHEY and CDR2 SMNVEV (reference sequence). The CDR3 runs 14 residues. The CDR3 sequence: CASSLSERKETQYF. The CDR3 DNA follows: TGTGCCAGCAGTTTATCGGAGAGGAAAGAGACCCAGTACTTC.

The V and J genes are TRBV27 and TRBJ1-6; a possible D gene is TRBD1 (5 bases). The germline V gene encodes CDR1 MNHEY and CDR2 SMNVEV (reference sequence). Trimming cost V 4 bases and J 9 bases, with 10 bases left between them. The CDR3 is 13 amino acids. The CDR3 DNA follows: TGTGCCAGCAGTTCGGGGGGACGTTCACCCCTCCACTTT. Encoded protein: CASSSGGRSPLHF.

The count of this clone is one. This sample also contains other DNA sequences that code for the same CDR3. The CDR3 sequence is CASSFPLDNEQFF. The CDR3 DNA reads TGTGCCAGCAGCTTTCCACTAGACAATGAGCAGTTCTTC. This sequence joins TRBV7-8 and TRBJ2-1, with D possibly being TRBD2 (5 bases). Deletions cut 3 bases from V and 5 bases from J, with 8 bases between. This CDR3 contains 13 residues. CDR1 is SGHVS, CDR2 FQNEAQ, per germline.

This clone was found once. This sequence joins TRBV30 and TRBJ2-1; 11 bases align to TRBD2. This CDR3 is built from 14 residues. V shed 4 bases and J 7 bases; nucleotides not matched to a gene: 6. Germline CDR1 reads GTSNPN; CDR2 reads SVGIG (reference sequence). CDR3 sequence (DNA): TGTGCCTGGAATCTAGCGGGGGGTCGGAATGAGCAGTTCTTC. This sequence encodes CAWNLAGGRNEQFF.

J is TRBJ1-4 and V is TRBV24-1, with D unclear. V lost 3 bases to trimming and J lost 3 bases, with 10 bases between them. Germline CDR1 is KGHDR and CDR2 is SFDVKD. CDR3 length: 15 amino acids. As DNA, the CDR3 is TGTGCCACCAGTGATCGCGGTGCGCCTAATGAAAAACTGTTTTTT. This encodes CATSDRGAPNEKLFF.